The next 14 T cell receptor beta chains were all read from a single sample in a study of shared clonotypes between healthy human individuals. Libraries were prepared by immunoSEQ multiplex PCR; TCRdb keeps only in-frame clonotypes and omits some of them. Here the sample spans more than 1,200,000 clones, approximately 98.5% being singletons. Source material: naive CD4+ T cells sorted from blood. Subset of the sample: CD45RA+ positively selected. The receptors originated from a young man in good health.

The gene calls are TRBV5-1 and TRBJ2-1; the D is unclear. From germline, CDR1 is SGHRS and CDR2 YFSETQ. Between the trimmed V and J ends, which lost 3 bases and 7 bases, there was a span of 20 bases. This CDR3 spans 16 amino acids. CDR3 protein: CASSSATRPPGNEQFF. CDR3 nucleotides: TGCGCCAGCAGCTCCGCTACGAGACCCCCCGGGAATGAGCAGTTCTTC.

The CDR3 DNA is TGTGCCTTTCGGGGAGGGGGCTCAACTAATGAAAAACTGTTTTTT. Its translation is CAFRGGGSTNEKLFF. The J gene is TRBJ1-4, the V gene TRBV5-4; TRBD1 matches 7 bases. The germline V gene encodes CDR1 SGHNT and CDR2 YYREEE (reference sequence). This CDR3 has 15 amino acids. The V segment lost 10 bases and the J segment 0 bases; nucleotides outside the gene matches: 9. Complete variable domain (other parts from reference TRBV5-4 and TRBJ1-4): ETGVTQSPTHLIKTRGQQVTLRCSSQSGHNTVSWYQQALGQGPQFIFQYYREEENGRGNFPPRFSGLQFPNYSSELNVNALELDDSALYLCAFRGGGSTNEKLFFGSGTQLSVL.

The chain combines TRBV4-1 with TRBJ2-3; a possible D gene is TRBD1 (5 bases). CDR3 length: 16 amino acids. The germline V and J ends were trimmed by 3 bases and 4 bases, with 17 bases remaining between them. Germline assignment: CDR1 MGHRA and CDR2 YSYEKL. For the CDR3, the DNA is TGCGCCAGCAGCCACCCTTGGCAGGGTGATTCAGATACGCAGTATTTT. Translating gives CASSHPWQGDSDTQYF.

The J gene is TRBJ2-7, the V gene TRBV5-1; D is tentatively TRBD1 or TRBD2 (5 bases each). V was shortened by 4 bases and J by 6 bases, with 8 bases between the two germline ends. CDR1 and CDR2 from the germline V gene are SGHRS and YFSETQ. The CDR3 is 11 amino acids. The CDR3 here is CASSIGGEQYF. In DNA form, the CDR3 reads TGCGCCAGCAGCATTGGGGGCGAGCAGTACTTC.

V and J are TRBV4-3 and TRBJ2-7; TRBD1 agrees at 7 bases. The ends lost 2 bases at V and 3 bases at J; junction bases unmatched: 7. Germline V gene lookup returns CDR1 LGHNA and CDR2 YSLEER. The length of the CDR3 is 15 residues. CDR3 amino acids: CASSQNLRDSYEQYF. In DNA form, the CDR3 reads TGCGCCAGCAGCCAAAACCTCCGGGACAGCTACGAGCAGTACTTC.

The V call is TRBV2, the J call TRBJ2-2; D not certain. The CDR3 runs to 13 residues. From germline, CDR1 is SNHLY and CDR2 FYNNEI. Trimming removed 0 bases from V and 8 bases from J, with 7 bases in between. The CDR3 loop reads CASSEAFRGELFF. CDR3 bases: TGTGCCAGCAGTGAAGCGTTCCGTGGGGAGCTGTTTTTT.

A single count supports this clone. The chain recombines TRBV5-1 with TRBJ2-2; D is possibly TRBD1 (6 bases). There are 15 residues in the CDR3. Germline CDR1 and CDR2: SGHRS and YFSETQ. V lost 4 bases to trimming and J lost 3 bases, with 13 bases between them. CDR3 protein: CASSLTGKDTGELFF. CDR3 bases: TGCGCCAGCAGCCTAACAGGGAAAGACACCGGGGAGCTGTTTTTT.

V is TRBV6-6 and J is TRBJ2-7; the match to TRBD2 covers 14 bases. In germline, CDR1 is MNHNY, CDR2 SVGAGI (reference sequence). V was pared by 6 bases and J by 7 bases, with 8 bases of the junction left unmatched. The CDR3 is 15 residues long. The CDR3 DNA reads as TGTGCCAGCAGGCCCGGACTAGCGGGAGGCGGGGAGCAGTACTTC. This codes for CASRPGLAGGGEQYF.

The chain has TRBV7-9 and TRBJ2-3, with 7 bases fitting TRBD2. The CDR3 length is 16 residues. CDR1 SEHNR and CDR2 FQNEAQ come from the germline V gene (reference sequence). Germline trimming cut 0 bases from V and 4 bases from J; bases unmatched to any gene: 7. The CDR3, as DNA: TGTGCCAGCAGCTTAGCTCTTGGCGGGAGTTCAGATACGCAGTATTTT. Translating it yields CASSLALGGSSDTQYF.

The count of this clone is one. The rearrangement uses TRBV10-3 and TRBJ2-5; D is unclear. This CDR3 region has 14 residues. The V end lost 0 bases, the J end lost 2 bases, and 7 bases lay between the germline ends. Germline-derived CDR1 and CDR2 are ENHRY and SYGVKD. The CDR3 protein is CAISESYGQETQYF. The CDR3 nucleotides are TGTGCCATCAGTGAGTCGTACGGGCAAGAGACCCAGTACTTC.

The chain joins TRBV5-1 to TRBJ2-7; 8 bases agree with TRBD1. Unmatched junction bases numbered 5, after V lost 3 bases and J lost 3 bases. From germline, CDR1 is SGHRS and CDR2 YFSETQ. The CDR3 has 14 amino acids. CDR3 coding DNA: TGCGCCAGCAGCTGGGGACAGGACTACTACGAGCAGTACTTC. As protein: CASSWGQDYYEQYF.

This chain uses TRBV10-3 with TRBJ1-5; the D gene is possibly TRBD1 (6 bases). This CDR3 is 16 amino acids long. V lost 3 bases and J 7 bases, leaving 19 bases between the germline ends. Per germline, CDR1 ENHRY and CDR2 SYGVKD. In nucleotides, the CDR3 is TGTGCCATCAGTGACTCTCTAGGGGGTGGTCACCAGCCCCAGCATTTT. Translation gives CAISDSLGGGHQPQHF.

V is TRBV7-2 and J is TRBJ2-3; 7 bases are shared with TRBD1. Germline values: CDR1 SGHTA, CDR2 FQGNSA. The CDR3 extends over 15 amino acids. V trimming: 2 bases; J trimming: 1 base; junction bases outside the gene matches: 3. CDR3 DNA: TGTGCCAGCAGCTTACGACAGGGCCGCACAGATACGCAGTATTTT. Encoded protein: CASSLRQGRTDTQYF.

This clone was seen just once. The chain links TRBV5-4 to TRBJ2-3; D call uncertain. Germline CDR1 is SGHNT and CDR2 is YYREEE (reference sequence). The V and J ends lost 3 bases and 2 bases respectively, with 10 bases between them. The CDR3 is made up of 14 amino acids. The CDR3 spells CASSYNSYTDTQYF. The CDR3 coding sequence is TGTGCCAGCAGCTACAACAGTTACACAGATACGCAGTATTTT.